These 17 T cell receptor beta chains share one sample of origin, sequenced in a study of cytomegalovirus exposure and HLA in healthy donors. TCRdb's table, derived via immunoSEQ multiplex PCR, lists solely in-frame clones and lacks some. The sample lists hundreds of thousands of clones, 86% occurring once. Sample: PBMCs. The receptors come from a young woman in good health and CMV-seronegative.

The V call is TRBV27, the J call TRBJ2-3; D is perhaps TRBD2 (5 bases). Per germline, CDR1 MNHEY and CDR2 SMNVEV (reference sequence). V was shortened by 7 bases and J by 1 base, with 15 bases between the two germline ends. The CDR3 loop spans 15 amino acids. The CDR3: CASTRGSRGTDTQYF. The CDR3 DNA follows: TGTGCCAGCACCAGAGGGAGTCGAGGCACAGATACGCAGTATTTT.

Concerning this clone: The same CDR3 can be traced to other DNA sequences in this sample. This chain uses TRBV18 with TRBJ2-7; D is ambiguous. The CDR3 runs 12 residues. V dropped 6 bases and J dropped 5 bases, with 11 bases sitting between them. Germline CDR1 and CDR2: KGHSH and LQKENI. CDR3 DNA: TGTGCCAGCTCCCCTTCCCGGGACGAGCAGTACTTC. It translates to CASSPSRDEQYF.

V gene TRBV30 combines with J gene TRBJ1-3, with D uncertain. The CDR3 spans 15 residues. Trimming cost V 1 base and J 0 bases, with 10 bases left between them. Germline values: CDR1 GTSNPN, CDR2 SVGIG (reference sequence). The CDR3 coding sequence is TGTGCCTGGAGTGGAATTGGGAGCTCTGGAAACACCATATATTTT. This sequence encodes CAWSGIGSSGNTIYF.

The rearrangement uses TRBV7-9 and TRBJ2-2; 10 bases fit TRBD1. This CDR3 contains 17 residues. The germline V gene encodes CDR1 SEHNR and CDR2 FQNEAQ (reference sequence). The V and J ends lost 2 bases and 4 bases, in that order; junction bases with no gene match: 7. The CDR3 DNA reads TGTGCCAGCAGCTTACCCCGGACAGGGGGTAGCACCGGGGAGCTGTTTTTT. It yields the protein CASSLPRTGGSTGELFF.

This chain joins TRBV5-1 and TRBJ2-7, with 10 bases that match TRBD1. V lost 0 bases to trimming and J lost 4 bases; unmatched junction nucleotides: 1. This CDR3 has 14 amino acids. Germline assignment: CDR1 SGHRS and CDR2 YFSETQ. CDR3 loop: CASSLEGQGYEQYF. The DNA of the CDR3 is TGCGCCAGCAGCTTGGAGGGACAGGGGTACGAGCAGTACTTC. The variable domain in full, completed from reference TRBV5-1 and TRBJ2-7, reads KAGVTQTPRYLIKTRGQQVTLSCSPISGHRSVSWYQQTPGQGLQFLFEYFSETQRNKGNFPGRFSGRQFSNSRSEMNVSTLELGDSALYLCASSLEGQGYEQYFGPGTRLTVT.

The chain uses TRBV21-1 and TRBJ1-6. TRBV21-1 is a recognized pseudogene. The CDR3 runs to 11 residues. The CDR3 loop reads CARARGSPLHF. The DNA of the CDR3 is TGTGCCAGAGCCCGGGGTTCACCCCTCCACTTT.

V and J are TRBV2 and TRBJ2-2, with no clear D. Trimming took off 1 base at V and 7 bases at J, with 16 bases between the two ends. Per the germline V gene, CDR1 is SNHLY and CDR2 is FYNNEI. This CDR3 contains 16 residues. The CDR3 bases are TGTGCCAGCAGTGAAGGGGTAGCCTCCGAGATCGGGGAGCTGTTTTTT. Translating it yields CASSEGVASEIGELFF.

The chain carries TRBV4-1 and TRBJ1-2, with 7 bases aligning to TRBD1. This CDR3 has 16 residues. V gave up 2 bases and J gave up 4 bases; unmatched junction bases: 10. Germline V gives CDR1 MGHRA, CDR2 YSYEKL. CDR3 sequence reads: CASSQNPGQTSYGYTF. DNA of the CDR3: TGCGCCAGCAGCCAAAATCCGGGACAGACTTCCTATGGCTACACCTTC.

This clone was counted once. The chain recombines TRBV7-8 with TRBJ2-7; 9 nucleotides align to TRBD1. CDR3 length equals 16 residues. Germline assignment: CDR1 SGHVS and CDR2 FQNEAQ. The V segment lost 5 bases and the J segment 5 bases; nucleotides outside the gene matches: 13. CDR3 loop: CASSEGQGPPPDEQYF. The CDR3 DNA reads TGTGCCAGCAGCGAAGGACAGGGGCCCCCTCCTGACGAGCAGTACTTC.

This rearrangement joins TRBV28 to TRBJ2-7; 11 positions agree with TRBD1. V dropped 10 bases and J dropped 6; count of bases not matched to a gene: 8. This CDR3 is built from 13 residues. From germline, CDR1 is MDHEN and CDR2 SYDVKM. The CDR3 bases are TGTGCCAACCGGGACAGGGGGACTCGCGAGCAGTACTTC. Its protein product is CANRDRGTREQYF.

This chain connects TRBV4-1 to TRBJ2-1, with TRBD2 matching 7 bases. The CDR3 is 20 amino acids. V lost 2 bases, J lost 0 bases, and 16 bases stayed unmatched. In germline, CDR1 is MGHRA, CDR2 YSYEKL. CDR3 DNA sequence: TGCGCCAGCAGCCAAACCCCGGCGGCTAGCGGACCTAGCTCCTACAATGAGCAGTTCTTC. Its translation: CASSQTPAASGPSSYNEQFF.

V is TRBV19 and J is TRBJ2-2; 10 bases agree with TRBD2. Losses at the gene ends were 5 bases for V and 1 base for J; bases not matched to a gene: 10. This CDR3 is built from 18 residues. From germline, CDR1 is LNHDA and CDR2 SQIVND (reference sequence). The chain's CDR3 is CASSGILAGALNTGELFF. The CDR3 DNA is TGTGCCAGTAGTGGGATCCTAGCGGGGGCCCTGAACACCGGGGAGCTGTTTTTT. Looking up the rest from reference TRBV19 and TRBJ2-2 gives the full variable domain: DGGITQSPKYLFRKEGQNVTLSCEQNLNHDAMYWYRQDPGQGLRLIYYSQIVNDFQKGDIAEGYSVSREKKESFPLTVTSAQKNPTAFYLCASSGILAGALNTGELFFGEGSRLTVL.

The chain links TRBV5-1 to TRBJ1-5; D is possibly TRBD1 (5 bases). V was cut by 3 bases and J by 6 bases, with 19 bases left in between. The CDR3 loop spans 16 amino acids. The germline CDR1 and CDR2 sequences are SGHRS and YFSETQ. The CDR3 DNA reads as TGCGCCAGCAGCTGGGGGGACGAGGGCGCAGGTCAGCCCCAGCATTTT. It specifies CASSWGDEGAGQPQHF.

The rearrangement links TRBV7-3 to TRBJ2-6; D not resolved. Germline V gene sequence: CDR1 SGHTA, CDR2 FQGTGA. V lost 5 bases and J 0 bases, leaving 5 bases between the germline ends. This CDR3 is 14 amino acids long. The CDR3 region has the DNA TGTGCCAGCAGCCCGTTCTCTGGGGCCAACGTCCTGACTTTC. It specifies CASSPFSGANVLTF.

The J gene is TRBJ1-6, the V gene TRBV27; D is unclear. The CDR3 spans 16 residues. Deletions cut 2 bases from V and 8 bases from J, with 16 bases between. CDR1 is MNHEY and CDR2 is SMNVEV in the germline V gene (reference sequence). The CDR3 is CASSLEGFHRDSPLHF. In nucleotides, the CDR3 is TGTGCCAGCAGTTTAGAAGGTTTTCACCGGGATTCACCCCTCCACTTT.

The chain links TRBV9 to TRBJ2-2; 11 bases match TRBD2. The CDR3 is 17 amino acids. Germline CDR1 reads SGDLS; CDR2 reads YYNGEE. V trimming: 3 bases; J trimming: 6 bases; junction bases outside the gene matches: 10. The CDR3 DNA reads TGTGCCAGCAGCGGGCCCATAGCGGGAGGGCCTTCCGGGGAGCTGTTTTTT. Its translation is CASSGPIAGGPSGELFF.

This chain connects TRBV9 to TRBJ2-7; 7 bases map to TRBD1. Germline V gene data show CDR1 as SGDLS and CDR2 as YYNGEE. The trim removed 0 bases at V and 4 bases at J, leaving 7 bases unmatched. The CDR3 totals 15 residues. The CDR3 protein is CASSVGQGPGYEQYF. The CDR3 DNA follows: TGTGCCAGCAGCGTAGGACAGGGACCCGGTTACGAGCAGTACTTC.